The 18 T cell receptor beta chains listed next were all sequenced from one sample in a study of blood T cell repertoires in COVID-19. The method was immunoSEQ multiplex PCR; TCRdb's version includes in-frame clones alone and lacks a portion of them. The sample lists roughly 250,000 clones; roughly 86% were seen once. The material sequenced was peripheral blood. The receptors come from a man aged 50 to 60 with acute or convalescent COVID-19.

The chain has TRBV11-2 and TRBJ2-1; tentatively, D is TRBD2 (5 bases). V was cut by 5 bases and J by 5 bases, with 13 bases left in between. CDR1 SGHAT and CDR2 FQNNGV come from the germline V gene. CDR3 length equals 14 residues. CDR3 sequence (DNA): TGTGCCAGCAGCCCATCCCAACTAGACAATGAGCAGTTCTTC. Its protein product is CASSPSQLDNEQFF. Variable domain in full (rest from reference TRBV11-2 and TRBJ2-1): EAGVAQSPRYKIIEKRQSVAFWCNPISGHATLYWYQQILGQGPKLLIQFQNNGVVDDSQLPKDRFSAERLKGVDSTLKIQPAKLEDSAVYLCASSPSQLDNEQFFGPGTRLTVL.

The rearrangement joins TRBV6-2 or TRBV6-3 to TRBJ2-7; tentatively, D is TRBD2 (6 bases). The V gene's germline CDR1 is MNHEY and CDR2 SVGEGT. CDR3 size: 16 residues. With 1 base removed from V and 1 base from J, the gap between germline ends came to 14 bases. The CDR3 loop reads CASSYLLGLGSYEQYF. DNA of the CDR3: TGTGCCAGCAGTTACTTACTGGGACTGGGATCCTACGAGCAGTACTTC.

The chain has TRBV9 and TRBJ2-7, with 7 bases identical to TRBD1. V shed 2 bases, J shed 0 bases, and the junction held 5 bases outside the gene matches. The CDR3 is 15 residues long. Germline values: CDR1 SGDLS, CDR2 YYNGEE. The CDR3 sequence is CASSVGTASSYEQYF. The CDR3 DNA follows: TGTGCCAGCAGCGTGGGGACAGCGAGCTCCTACGAGCAGTACTTC. The variable domain in full, completed from reference TRBV9 and TRBJ2-7, reads DSGVTQTPKHLITATGQRVTLRCSPRSGDLSVYWYQQSLDQGLQFLIQYYNGEERAKGNILERFSAQQFPDLHSELNLSSLELGDSALYFCASSVGTASSYEQYFGPGTRLTVT.

This chain connects TRBV7-3 to TRBJ2-3, with TRBD2 matching 12 bases. V shed 5 bases and J 1 base; nucleotides not matched to a gene: 7. The CDR3 runs 17 residues. Germline CDR1 is SGHTA and CDR2 is FQGTGA. The chain's CDR3 is CASSGTSGGPGTDTQYF. In DNA, the CDR3 is TGTGCCAGCAGCGGAACTAGCGGGGGGCCAGGCACAGATACGCAGTATTTT.

The rearrangement links TRBV30 to TRBJ2-6; 10 positions match TRBD2. From germline, CDR1 is GTSNPN and CDR2 SVGIG (reference sequence). The CDR3 length is 17 residues. With 5 bases clipped from V and 4 bases from J, the junction kept 11 bases outside the gene matches. The CDR3 region is CAWGSLAGESGANVLTF. The CDR3 DNA follows: TGTGCCTGGGGTTCTCTAGCGGGAGAGAGCGGGGCCAACGTCCTGACTTTC.

This clone was seen only once. The V and J genes are TRBV6-5 and TRBJ1-4; 7 positions agree with TRBD1. There are 15 residues in the CDR3. The germline V gene has CDR1 MNHEY and CDR2 SVGAGI. V gave up 0 bases and J gave up 4 bases; unmatched junction bases: 2. CDR3 sequence reads: CASSYSGTDNEKLFF. The DNA of the CDR3 is TGTGCCAGCAGTTACTCTGGGACAGATAATGAAAAACTGTTTTTT.

This chain links TRBV5-8 with TRBJ1-3, with D maybe TRBD1 (6 bases). The V gene lost 5 bases and the J gene lost 5 bases, with 17 bases spanning the gap. The CDR3 covers 15 residues. Looked up from germline, CDR1 is SGHTS and CDR2 is YDEGEE. For the CDR3, the DNA is TGTGCCAGCAGGTCTACAGGGAGGGGACGAAACACCATATATTTT. Amino acids: CASRSTGRGRNTIYF.

The rearrangement joins TRBV6-5 to TRBJ2-2; TRBD2 is a possible D gene (5 bases). The CDR3 loop spans 14 amino acids. Germline V lookup: CDR1 MNHEY, CDR2 SVGAGI. The V gene lost 5 bases and the J gene lost 0 bases, with 7 bases spanning the gap. The CDR3 nucleotides are TGTGCCAGCAGTATACTAGCGAACACCGGGGAGCTGTTTTTT. Amino acids: CASSILANTGELFF.

The chain joins TRBV19 to TRBJ1-2; 8 bases fit TRBD1. CDR3 length equals 17 residues. V shed 4 bases and J 5 bases; nucleotides not matched to a gene: 15. Germline assignment: CDR1 LNHDA and CDR2 SQIVND (reference sequence). CDR3 residues: CASSTTLLDRVVYGYTF. DNA of the CDR3: TGTGCCAGTAGTACGACGCTGTTGGACAGGGTAGTGTATGGCTACACCTTC.

The chain recombines TRBV7-8 with TRBJ2-5, with D unclear. This CDR3 has 14 amino acids. CDR1 is SGHVS and CDR2 is FQNEAQ in the germline V gene. V lost 3 bases to trimming and J lost 2 bases, with 10 bases between them. CDR3 loop: CASSFQHIQETQYF. CDR3 DNA: TGTGCCAGCAGCTTCCAACATATTCAAGAGACCCAGTACTTC.

This clone was seen only once. The genes are TRBV5-6 and TRBJ1-2, with 7 bases fitting TRBD1. The CDR3 is 14 residues long. Germline trimming cut 4 bases from V and 7 bases from J; bases unmatched to any gene: 10. Germline lookup yields CDR1 SGHDT and CDR2 YYEEEE. The CDR3 reads CASSANEGASGYTF. Written as DNA, the CDR3 is TGTGCCAGCAGCGCTAACGAGGGGGCTTCTGGCTACACCTTC.

The chain uses TRBV7-8 and TRBJ1-3; weak D call: TRBD1 (5 bases). V dropped 8 bases and J dropped 0 bases, with 11 bases sitting between them. Looked up from germline, CDR1 is SGHVS and CDR2 is FQNEAQ. CDR3 size: 14 residues. This CDR3 is CASGPGGSGNTIYF. CDR3 DNA: TGTGCCAGCGGCCCGGGGGGCTCTGGAAACACCATATATTTT.

J is TRBJ1-6 and V is TRBV7-3, with 8 bases aligning to TRBD1. Germline V CDR1 and CDR2: SGHTA, FQGTGA. With 4 bases clipped from V and 7 bases from J, the junction kept 9 bases outside the gene matches. The CDR3 spans 16 residues. The CDR3 loop reads CASSSIDRGQNSPLHF. As DNA, the CDR3 is TGTGCCAGCAGCTCCATTGACAGGGGTCAAAATTCACCCCTCCACTTT.

The genes are TRBV10-2 and TRBJ2-6; the D gene is possibly TRBD1 (6 bases). V lost 4 bases, J lost 0 bases, and 13 bases lay in between. The CDR3 runs to 17 residues. Germline V gene data show CDR1 as WSHSY and CDR2 as SAAADI. The DNA of the CDR3 is TGCGCCAGCAGTGCGACAGGTTCCCACTCTGGGGCCAACGTCCTGACTTTC. As protein: CASSATGSHSGANVLTF.

This chain connects TRBV10-3 to TRBJ1-4; 7 nucleotides agree with TRBD1. This CDR3 spans 15 amino acids. J was trimmed by 0 bases and V by 10 bases; bases with no gene match: 8. Germline CDR1 and CDR2: ENHRY and SYGVKD. CDR3: CATRGQPATNEKLFF. In DNA, the CDR3 is TGTGCCACTAGGGGACAGCCTGCAACTAATGAAAAACTGTTTTTT.

J is TRBJ2-7 and V is TRBV11-3, with 12 bases identical to TRBD1. In germline, CDR1 is SGHNT, CDR2 YENEEA. This CDR3 comprises 15 residues. Unmatched junction bases numbered 5, after V lost 4 bases and J lost 4 bases. CDR3 in DNA: TGTGCCAGCAGCTGGGGACAGGGGGCGCATTACGAGCAGTACTTC. It is translated as CASSWGQGAHYEQYF.

This chain joins TRBV9 and TRBJ2-2; 10 bases are a match to TRBD2. V shed 0 bases and J 5 bases; nucleotides not matched to a gene: 10. Germline values: CDR1 SGDLS, CDR2 YYNGEE. The CDR3 spans 18 residues. The CDR3 nucleotides are TGTGCCAGCAGCGTAGGAGGGGGTAGCGGGAGGTGGACCGGGGAGCTGTTTTTT. Its translation: CASSVGGGSGRWTGELFF.

The V call is TRBV2, the J call TRBJ1-2; tentative D call: TRBD1 (6 bases). The CDR3 runs to 12 residues. V lost 5 bases and J lost 4, with 8 bases in between. Germline V gene data show CDR1 as SNHLY and CDR2 as FYNNEI. The CDR3 loop reads CASSQDSYGYTF. The CDR3 nucleotides are TGTGCCAGCAGTCAGGACAGCTATGGCTACACCTTC.